The source of this T cell receptor beta chain is a study of chemoradiotherapy in HPV16-positive cancers. Study as a whole: Functional T-cell assays on a couple of HPV16-positive patients' cells defined candidate HPV-specific clones and common TCR motifs.

Whole-study findings and limits: For HPV16-positive patients, expanding HPV-responsive T cells associated with longer recurrence-free survival. Candidate HPV-specific clones and E7-related TCR motifs grew in tumor during treatment.

As to this clone: The target antigen is unknown.

This table comes from immunoSEQ multiplex PCR, and its TCRdb copy is limited to in-frame clones, with some not included. The sample holds 30,000 or so clones; roughly 82% are singletons and the top ten take less than 6.5%. Over chemoradiotherapy, repertoires were sampled more than once. The germline gives CDR1 GTSNPN, CDR2 SVGIG (reference sequence). Trimming removed 2 bases at V and 2 bases at J, with 10 bases between. The CDR3 runs 15 residues. The rearrangement links TRBV30 to TRBJ2-6; TRBD1 or TRBD2 may be the D gene (7 bases each). The sample in question was blood, obtained from a patient who underwent chemoradiotherapy. This TCR was sampled from a human donor with HPV-associated anogenital cancer. The CDR3 coding sequence is TGTGCCTGGAGTCAGGGGGGGGCTGGGGCCAACGTCCTGACTTTC. Amino acid sequence: CAWSQGGAGANVLTF.